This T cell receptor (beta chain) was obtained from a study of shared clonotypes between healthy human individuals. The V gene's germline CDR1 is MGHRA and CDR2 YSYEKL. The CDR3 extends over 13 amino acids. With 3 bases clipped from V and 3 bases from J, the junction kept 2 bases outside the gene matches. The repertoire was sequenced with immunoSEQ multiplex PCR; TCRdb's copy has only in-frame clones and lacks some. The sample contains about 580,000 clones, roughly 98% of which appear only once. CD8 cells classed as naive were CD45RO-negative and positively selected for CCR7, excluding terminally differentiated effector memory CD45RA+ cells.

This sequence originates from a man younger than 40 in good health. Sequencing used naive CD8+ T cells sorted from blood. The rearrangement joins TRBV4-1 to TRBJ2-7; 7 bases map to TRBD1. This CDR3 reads CASSHRDSYEQYF. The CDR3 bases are TGCGCCAGCAGCCACCGGGACAGCTACGAGCAGTACTTC.